The present entry profiles one T cell receptor beta chain with its context. The length of the CDR3 is 12 residues. Trimming took off 1 base at V and 7 bases at J, with 6 bases between the two ends. These data belong to a study of control samples from healthy donors and cancer patients. TCRdb's table, derived via immunoSEQ multiplex PCR, lists solely in-frame clones and lacks some. The sample has about 90,000 clones, about nine tenths seen once. The genes are TRBV5-3 and TRBJ2-1, with D possibly matching TRBD1 (6 bases). TRBV5-3 is an ORF; its function is uncertain. Sequences were obtained from blood. The sequence came from a woman aged 18-29 years in good health. The chain's CDR3 is CARSLTGNEQFF. The CDR3 region has the DNA TGTGCCAGAAGCTTGACAGGGAATGAGCAGTTCTTC.